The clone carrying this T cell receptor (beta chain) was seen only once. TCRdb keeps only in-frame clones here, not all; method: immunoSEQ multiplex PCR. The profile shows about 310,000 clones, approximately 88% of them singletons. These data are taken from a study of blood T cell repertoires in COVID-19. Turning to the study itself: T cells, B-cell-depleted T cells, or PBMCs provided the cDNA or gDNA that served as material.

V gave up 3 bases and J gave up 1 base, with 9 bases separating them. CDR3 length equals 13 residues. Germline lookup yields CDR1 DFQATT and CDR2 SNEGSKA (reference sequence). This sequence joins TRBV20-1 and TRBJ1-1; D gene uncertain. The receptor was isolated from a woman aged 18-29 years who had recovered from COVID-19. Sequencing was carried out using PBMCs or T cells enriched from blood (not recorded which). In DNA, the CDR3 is TGCAGTGCTAGTCGCCACTCGAACACTGAAGCTTTCTTT. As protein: CSASRHSNTEAFF.